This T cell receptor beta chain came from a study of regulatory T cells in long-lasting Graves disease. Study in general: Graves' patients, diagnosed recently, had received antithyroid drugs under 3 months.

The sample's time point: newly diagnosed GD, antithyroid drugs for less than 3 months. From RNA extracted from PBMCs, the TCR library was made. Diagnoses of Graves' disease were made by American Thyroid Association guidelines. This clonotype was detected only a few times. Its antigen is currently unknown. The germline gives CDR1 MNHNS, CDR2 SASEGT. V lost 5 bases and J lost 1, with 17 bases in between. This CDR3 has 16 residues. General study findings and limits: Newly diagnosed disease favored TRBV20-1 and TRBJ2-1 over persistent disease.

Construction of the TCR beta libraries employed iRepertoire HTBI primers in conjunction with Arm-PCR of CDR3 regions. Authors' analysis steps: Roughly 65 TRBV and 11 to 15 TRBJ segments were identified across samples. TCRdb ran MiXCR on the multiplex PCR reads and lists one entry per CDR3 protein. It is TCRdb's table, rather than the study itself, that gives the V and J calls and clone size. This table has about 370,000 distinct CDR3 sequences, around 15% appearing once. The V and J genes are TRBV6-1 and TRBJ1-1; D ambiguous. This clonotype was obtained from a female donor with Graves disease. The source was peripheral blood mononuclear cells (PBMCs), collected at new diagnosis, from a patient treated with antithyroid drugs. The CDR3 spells CASSQSRRVRNTEAFF. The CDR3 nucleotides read TGTGCCAGCAGTCAAAGCCGCCGAGTACGGAACACTGAAGCTTTCTTT.